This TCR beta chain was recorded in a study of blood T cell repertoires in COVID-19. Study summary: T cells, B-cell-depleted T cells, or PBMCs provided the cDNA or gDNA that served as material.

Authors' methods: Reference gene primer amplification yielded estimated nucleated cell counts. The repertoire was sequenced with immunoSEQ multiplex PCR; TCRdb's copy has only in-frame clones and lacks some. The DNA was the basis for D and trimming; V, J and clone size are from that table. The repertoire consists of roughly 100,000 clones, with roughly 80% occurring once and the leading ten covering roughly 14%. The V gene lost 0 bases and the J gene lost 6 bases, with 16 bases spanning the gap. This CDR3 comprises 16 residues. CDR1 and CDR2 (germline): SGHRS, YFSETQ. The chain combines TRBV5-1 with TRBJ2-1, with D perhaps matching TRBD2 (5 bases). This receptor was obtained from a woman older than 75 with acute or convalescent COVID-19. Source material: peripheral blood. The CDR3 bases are TGCGCCAGCAGCTTGGCCGTGGCGGGCGCAAGCAATGAGCAGTTCTTC. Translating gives CASSLAVAGASNEQFF.